This T cell receptor (beta chain) is from a study of blood T cell repertoires in COVID-19. Study-wide context: Donors in the United States, Italy and Spain gave samples during acute or convalescent COVID-19. T cells, B-cell-depleted T cells, or PBMCs supplied cDNA or gDNA.

The CDR3 runs to 19 residues. V dropped 5 bases and J dropped 1; count of bases not matched to a gene: 8. Germline V lookup: CDR1 LNHDA, CDR2 SQIVND (reference sequence). The authors' processing: Reference gene primer amplification gave nucleated cell count estimates. Profiling relied on immunoSEQ multiplex PCR, and the TCRdb table lists in-frame clones only, not all of them. D and trimming come from the DNA, and the V and J calls and clone size come from that table. The table has a few hundred thousand clones, 65% to 90% seen once. The genes are TRBV19 and TRBJ2-1, with 16 bases fitting TRBD2. The clonotype was recovered from a woman aged 40 to 50 who had recovered from COVID-19. Specimen: peripheral blood. The CDR3 is CASSPGTSGGDQSYNEQFF. The DNA of the CDR3 is TGTGCCAGTAGTCCGGGGACTAGCGGGGGGGACCAGTCCTACAATGAGCAGTTCTTC.